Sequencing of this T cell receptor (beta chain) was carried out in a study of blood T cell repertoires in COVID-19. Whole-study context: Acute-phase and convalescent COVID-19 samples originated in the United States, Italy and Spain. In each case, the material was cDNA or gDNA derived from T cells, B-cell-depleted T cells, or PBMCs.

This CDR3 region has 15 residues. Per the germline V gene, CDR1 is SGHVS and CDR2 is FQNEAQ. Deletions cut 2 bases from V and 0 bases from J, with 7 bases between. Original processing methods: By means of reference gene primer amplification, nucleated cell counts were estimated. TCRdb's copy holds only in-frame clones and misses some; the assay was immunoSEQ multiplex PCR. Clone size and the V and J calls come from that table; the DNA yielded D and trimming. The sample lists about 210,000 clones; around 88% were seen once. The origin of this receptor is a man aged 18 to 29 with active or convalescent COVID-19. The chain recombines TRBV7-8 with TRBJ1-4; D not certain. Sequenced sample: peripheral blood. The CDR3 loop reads CASSLQEATNEKLFF. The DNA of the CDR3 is TGTGCCAGCAGCTTACAGGAGGCAACTAATGAAAAACTGTTTTTT. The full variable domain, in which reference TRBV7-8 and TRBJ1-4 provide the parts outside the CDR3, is GAGVSQSPRYKVAKRGQDVALRCDPISGHVSLFWYQQALGQGPEFLTYFQNEAQLDKSGLPSDRFFAERPEGSVSTLKIQRTQQEDSAVYLCASSLQEATNEKLFFGSGTQLSVL.